Reported below is one T cell receptor (beta chain). These data belong to a study of blood T cell repertoires in COVID-19. Study background: From the United States, Italy and Spain came samples of acute and convalescent COVID-19. PBMCs, B-cell-depleted T cells, or T cells were the source of the cDNA or gDNA that made up the material.

The authors' processing: Amplification of reference gene primers provided the estimated nucleated cell counts. This table comes from immunoSEQ multiplex PCR, and its TCRdb copy is limited to in-frame clones, with some not included. Clone size and V and J calls were adopted from that table, with D and trimming inferred from the DNA. Here the sample spans around 180,000 clones, 80% being singletons. The CDR3 runs to 14 residues. V was cut by 4 bases and J by 4 bases, with 11 bases left in between. Looked up from germline, CDR1 is KGHSH and CDR2 is LQKENI. Material: peripheral blood. The receptor was isolated from a man between 65 and 85 years old with active or convalescent COVID-19. This chain connects TRBV18 to TRBJ1-5, with D perhaps matching TRBD1 (6 bases). The CDR3 reads CASSLQDRNQPQHF. In DNA, the CDR3 is TGTGCCAGCTCACTTCAGGACAGAAATCAGCCCCAGCATTTT.